Listed below are T cell receptor beta chains from one sample, sequenced in a study of blood T cells in healthy people across ages. From the 5' RACE reads, TCRdb called clonotypes with MiXCR, one entry per CDR3 protein. The table includes about 800,000 distinct CDR3 sequences, 58% detected once. The sample consisted of blood. Receptors were obtained from a man aged 25-45 years in good health. Both conserved end residues are part of each CDR3. A D gene is named only where the DNA matches it firmly. Some rows have no size entry. The others give once, few or many, or a class for an expanded clone.

d_gene	j_gene	v_gene	abundance	CDR3aa	CDR3nt
.	TRBJ2-3	TRBV7-6	few	CASSLAPRFTDTQYF	TGTGCCAGCAGCTTAGCTCCCCGATTCACAGATACGCAGTATTTT
TRBD2	TRBJ2-7	TRBV7-9	.	CASSLAQWGGYEQYF	TGTGCCAGCAGCTTAGCCCAGTGGGGGGGATACGAGCAGTACTTC
.	TRBJ1-2	TRBV20-1	.	CSARRMGGGYTF	TGCAGTGCTCGAAGGATGGGGGGGGGCTACACCTTC
.	TRBJ1-5	TRBV21-1	.	CASSPDREKQPQHF	TGTGCCAGCAGTCCGGACAGGGAGAAACAGCCCCAGCATTTT
.	TRBJ2-7	TRBV9	.	CASSVGGLQSYEQYF	TGTGCCAGCAGCGTAGGTGGACTACAGTCCTACGAGCAGTACTTC
.	TRBJ2-3	TRBV5-1	.	CASSSDTTDTQYF	TGCGCCAGCAGTTCGGACACCACAGATACGCAGTATTTT
.	TRBJ1-5	TRBV29-1	.	CSVTTGGNQPQHF	TGCAGCGTGACCACCGGAGGGAATCAGCCCCAGCATTTT
TRBD1	TRBJ1-2	TRBV18	once	CASSPRGTEISNYGYTF	TGTGCCAGCTCACCACGAGGGACAGAGATCTCTAACTATGGCTACACCTTC
.	TRBJ1-1	TRBV10-3	.	CAITSGDNTAPEAFF	TGTGCCATCACCTCCGGGGACAATACCGCCCCTGAAGCTTTCTTT
.	TRBJ1-2	TRBV20-1	.	CSASTAARESYTF	TGCAGTGCTAGTACCGCCGCCCGGGAGAGCTACACCTTC
.	TRBJ1-5	TRBV5-6	.	CASSFGTTDQPQHF	TGTGCCAGCAGCTTCGGGACGACGGATCAGCCCCAGCATTTT
.	TRBJ2-5	TRBV21-1	.	CASSKKRRGQETQYF	TGTGCCAGCAGCAAAAAGCGGAGGGGGCAAGAGACCCAGTACTTC
.	TRBJ2-7	TRBV7-8	.	CASSLAVYNEQYF	TGTGCCAGCAGCTTAGCGGTCTACAATGAGCAGTACTTC
.	TRBJ2-2	TRBV12-3/TRBV12-4	.	CASHLNFGELFF	TGTGCCAGCCACCTAAATTTCGGGGAGCTGTTTTTT
.	TRBJ1-2	TRBV5-1	.	CASSLEPQGTSYGYTF	TGCGCCAGCAGCTTGGAACCACAGGGCACCTCCTATGGCTACACCTTC
TRBD2	TRBJ2-3	TRBV20-1	.	CSAISGGAGTQYF	TGCAGTGCTATAAGCGGGGGGGCGGGTACGCAGTATTTT
.	TRBJ1-3	TRBV30	once	CAWNSGPGLGGNTIYF	TGTGCCTGGAATTCCGGGCCTGGGCTGGGTGGAAACACCATATATTTT
.	TRBJ2-1	TRBV4-2	.	CASSQHIYGSYNEQFF	TGTGCCAGCAGCCAACACATTTATGGCTCCTACAATGAGCAGTTCTTC
.	TRBJ2-7	TRBV25-1	.	CASSETGKGAREQYF	TGTGCCAGCAGTGAAACCGGGAAAGGGGCTCGCGAGCAGTACTTC
.	TRBJ1-2	TRBV30	few	CAWSVGDGYTF	TGTGCCTGGAGTGTCGGAGATGGCTACACCTTC
TRBD2	TRBJ2-2	TRBV20-1	.	CSAVIRGGSLNTGELFF	TGCAGTGCTGTCATTCGGGGCGGGAGCTTGAACACCGGGGAGCTGTTTTTT
TRBD2	TRBJ2-1	TRBV5-1	few	CASSGLAGVADEQFF	TGCGCCAGCAGCGGCCTAGCGGGAGTCGCGGATGAGCAGTTCTTC
.	TRBJ1-6	TRBV4-2	few	CASSQGQSDNSPLHF	TGTGCCAGCAGCCAAGGACAGAGCGATAATTCACCCCTCCACTTT
TRBD1	TRBJ2-1	TRBV10-1	few	CASSEPRTGNNEQFF	TGCGCCAGCAGTGAGCCGAGGACAGGGAACAATGAGCAGTTCTTC